The present T cell receptor (beta chain) was sequenced within a study of tumor-infiltrating lymphocytes in localized non-small cell lung cancer. The overall study: Tumor tissue and non-adjacent uninvolved lung came from each patient.

The CDR3 consists of 12 residues. V lost 2 bases, J lost 5 bases, and 6 bases lay in between. CDR1 and CDR2 from the germline V gene are MDHEN and SYDVKM. Generated by immunoSEQ multiplex PCR, the TCRdb table keeps only in-frame clones and is missing some. Here the sample spans about 16,000 clones, over 55% being singletons. Remarks on this clone: Its antigen is undetermined.

General study results and limits: No link was found between tumor T-cell fraction and recurrence-free survival. Different pieces of the same tissue went to different assays, confounding technical variation with intratumor heterogeneity. Higher tumor T cell infiltration than in uninvolved lung was supported by TCRbeta sequencing.

The genes are TRBV28 and TRBJ1-2; D is unclear. This TCR was recovered from a human donor with non-small cell lung cancer. The sample consisted of lung tumor tissue. CDR3 nucleotides: TGTGCCAGCAGTTTACCACAGTATGGCTACACCTTC. Protein product: CASSLPQYGYTF.